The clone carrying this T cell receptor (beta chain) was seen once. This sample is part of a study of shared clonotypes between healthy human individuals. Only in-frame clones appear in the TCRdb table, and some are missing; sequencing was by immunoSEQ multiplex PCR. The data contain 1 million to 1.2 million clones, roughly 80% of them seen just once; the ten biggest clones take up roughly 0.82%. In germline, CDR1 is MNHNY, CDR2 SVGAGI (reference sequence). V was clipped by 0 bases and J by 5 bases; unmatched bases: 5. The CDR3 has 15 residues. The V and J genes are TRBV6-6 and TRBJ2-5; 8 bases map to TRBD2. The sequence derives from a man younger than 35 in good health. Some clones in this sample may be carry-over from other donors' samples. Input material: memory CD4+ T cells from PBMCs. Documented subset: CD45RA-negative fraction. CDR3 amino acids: CASSYSTSGSETQYF. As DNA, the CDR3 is TGTGCCAGCAGTTACTCGACGAGCGGGAGCGAGACCCAGTACTTC.